The 30 T cell receptor beta chains reported below all come from one sample, sequenced in a study of graft-versus-host responses after intestinal transplantation. Using immunoSEQ multiplex PCR, the repertoire was profiled, and TCRdb retains in-frame clones only, with some absent. The sample carries tens of thousands of clones, approximately 92% recorded once. The sample here was PBMCs, taken about 9 months after intestinal transplant. These receptors originate from a human patient who received an intestinal transplant, so some T cells may come from the graft donor.

The V gene is TRBV28, the J gene TRBJ2-3; D gene ambiguous. Germline V CDR1 and CDR2: MDHEN, SYDVKM. V was clipped by 1 base and J by 6 bases, with 8 bases between them. This CDR3 has 13 residues. CDR3 nucleotide sequence: TGTGCCAGCAGTTTATCCCCAACCGATACGCAGTATTTT. This gives the protein CASSLSPTDTQYF.

The rearrangement uses TRBV7-9 and TRBJ2-3; weak D call: TRBD2 (6 bases). The CDR3 is made up of 14 amino acids. V lost 3 bases to trimming and J lost 3 bases, with 10 bases between them. Per germline, CDR1 SEHNR and CDR2 FQNEAQ (reference sequence). The CDR3: CASSFVRETDTQYF. As DNA, the CDR3 is TGTGCCAGCAGCTTCGTACGGGAGACAGATACGCAGTATTTT.

The V call is TRBV25-1, the J call TRBJ2-7; D is ambiguous. V dropped 1 base and J dropped 7 bases, with 5 bases sitting between them. Germline CDR1 and CDR2: MGHDK and SYGVNS. CDR3 length equals 11 residues. CDR3 bases: TGTGCCAGCAGTGAATGGGCTGAGCAGTACTTC. Protein sequence: CASSEWAEQYF.

This clone was recorded only once. The chain uses TRBV7-9 and TRBJ2-1; D might be TRBD2 (6 bases). This CDR3 has 14 amino acids. Germline lookup yields CDR1 SEHNR and CDR2 FQNEAQ (reference sequence). Trimming took off 8 bases at V and 8 bases at J, with 19 bases between the two ends. The CDR3 sequence is CASPSGERFDEQFF. In DNA form, the CDR3 reads TGTGCCAGCCCCTCGGGAGAGAGGTTCGATGAGCAGTTCTTC.

The chain combines TRBV29-1 with TRBJ1-3; D not certain. The CDR3 totals 14 residues. Germline lookup yields CDR1 SQVTM and CDR2 ANQGSEA. V was pared by 3 bases and J by 4 bases, with 13 bases between. The CDR3 nucleotides read TGCAGCGTTGAGAGGGAAGCAGCGGGAAACACCATATATTTT. It translates to CSVEREAAGNTIYF.

This chain uses TRBV19 with TRBJ1-5, with TRBD1 matching 8 bases. Germline V CDR1 and CDR2: LNHDA, SQIVND (reference sequence). The CDR3 is made up of 14 amino acids. V was pared by 8 bases and J by 2 bases, with 5 bases of the junction left unmatched. CDR3 nucleotide sequence: TGTGCCAGTGGACAGGGAGGCGGCAATCAGCCCCAGCATTTT. It yields the protein CASGQGGGNQPQHF.

This chain connects TRBV6-4 to TRBJ1-2; the D gene is possibly TRBD1 (5 bases). Germline V gives CDR1 MRHNA, CDR2 SNTAGT. The V end lost 7 bases, the J end lost 8 bases, and 23 bases lay between the germline ends. The CDR3 runs to 15 residues. The CDR3 DNA is TGTGCCAGCATCATCACAGAGCGACAGCGCCTCGGCTACACCTTC. This codes for CASIITERQRLGYTF.

This chain links TRBV5-1 with TRBJ2-7, with a weak D call TRBD1 (6 bases). Germline CDR1 reads SGHRS; CDR2 reads YFSETQ. The CDR3 is 15 residues long. V gave up 2 bases and J gave up 3 bases, with 15 bases separating them. The CDR3 bases are TGCGCCAGCAGCTTAGCACCGGGACAAAACTACGAGCAGTACTTC. Translated: CASSLAPGQNYEQYF.

The chain has TRBV27 and TRBJ1-1, with TRBD1 as a possible D gene (5 bases). The CDR3 loop spans 15 amino acids. The germline gives CDR1 MNHEY, CDR2 SMNVEV (reference sequence). The ends were cut back, 7 bases at V and 1 base at J, with 16 bases in the middle. DNA for the CDR3: TGTGCCAGCAACCTCCGCCAGGGCCCGAACACTGAAGCTTTCTTT. Its protein is CASNLRQGPNTEAFF.

The chain uses TRBV6-1 and TRBJ1-1, with D perhaps TRBD1 (6 bases). V was shortened by 11 bases and J by 2 bases, with 15 bases between the two germline ends. This CDR3 has 13 amino acids. Germline lookup yields CDR1 MNHNS and CDR2 SASEGT. The CDR3 loop reads CAVRRGLNTEAFF. In DNA form, the CDR3 reads TGTGCCGTCCGCAGGGGTCTTAACACTGAAGCTTTCTTT.

The J gene is TRBJ2-7, the V gene TRBV2; TRBD1 aligns across 9 bases. The CDR3 has 14 amino acids. Per the germline V gene, CDR1 is SNHLY and CDR2 is FYNNEI. V lost 6 bases to trimming and J lost 2 bases; unmatched junction nucleotides: 5. Written as DNA, the CDR3 is TGTGCCAGCAGCTTAGGGGACAGGGCCTACGAGCAGTACTTC. This codes for CASSLGDRAYEQYF.

V and J are TRBV15 and TRBJ1-1; the D gene is possibly TRBD1 (5 bases). V was trimmed by 5 bases and J by 5 bases, leaving 12 bases between them. Per germline, CDR1 LNHNV and CDR2 YYDKDF (reference sequence). The CDR3 sequence is 13 residues long. CDR3 amino acids: CATSHKRGTEAFF. CDR3 nucleotides: TGTGCCACCAGCCATAAGCGGGGGACTGAAGCTTTCTTT.

V is TRBV9 and J is TRBJ2-7, with 9 bases identical to TRBD1. Trimming took 3 bases from V and 4 from J; bases not matched to a gene: 5. CDR1 SGDLS and CDR2 YYNGEE come from the germline V gene. This CDR3 is 14 amino acids long. The DNA for the CDR3 is TGTGCCAGCAGCGAAGGACAGGGGAGGTACGAGCAGTACTTC. Encoded protein: CASSEGQGRYEQYF.

This chain uses TRBV10-1 with TRBJ2-7, with TRBD2 identical over 9 bases. The CDR3 is made up of 16 amino acids. Unmatched junction bases numbered 10, after V lost 2 bases and J lost 5 bases. CDR1 and CDR2 from the germline V gene are WNHNN and SYGVQD (reference sequence). CDR3 amino acids: CASSELSSGSTHEQYF. CDR3 DNA: TGCGCCAGCAGTGAGCTTAGTAGCGGGAGCACCCACGAGCAGTACTTC.

This clone was counted once. This chain links TRBV5-4 with TRBJ1-1, with no clear D. CDR1 is SGHNT and CDR2 is YYREEE in the germline V gene (reference sequence). The CDR3 is 14 residues long. With 3 bases removed from V and 0 bases from J, the gap between germline ends came to 9 bases. The CDR3 region has the DNA TGTGCCAGCAGCTCTCAAACAGTGAACACTGAAGCTTTCTTT. This gives the protein CASSSQTVNTEAFF.

The chain has TRBV7-9 and TRBJ2-1, with 7 bases that match TRBD1. Germline values: CDR1 SEHNR, CDR2 FQNEAQ (reference sequence). J was trimmed by 1 base and V by 5 bases; bases with no gene match: 5. This CDR3 spans 15 amino acids. The CDR3 DNA is TGTGCCAGCAGCACGGACAGGCTTTCCTACAATGAGCAGTTCTTC. Residues: CASSTDRLSYNEQFF.

V gene TRBV7-9 combines with J gene TRBJ1-6; unclear D gene. V was trimmed by 2 bases and J by 3 bases, leaving 17 bases between them. This CDR3 region has 18 residues. Germline CDR1 is SEHNR and CDR2 is FQNEAQ (reference sequence). CDR3 residues: CASSLSARNVGYNSPLHF. DNA for the CDR3: TGTGCCAGCAGCTTATCAGCCCGGAACGTTGGCTATAATTCACCCCTCCACTTT.

V usage is TRBV5-1 and J usage is TRBJ1-4; no clear D gene. V was pared by 0 bases and J by 7 bases, with 13 bases between. The germline CDR1 and CDR2 sequences are SGHRS and YFSETQ. This CDR3 has 15 amino acids. This CDR3 is CASSLDPGVGEKLFF. The CDR3 nucleotides are TGCGCCAGCAGCTTGGACCCGGGTGTCGGTGAAAAACTGTTTTTT.

By sample share, this clone is medium-sized. The identical CDR3 is also encoded by other nucleotide sequences in the sample. The CDR3 nucleotides are TGCGCCAGCAGTCAATCGAAGGGACGGAGGATCTATGGCTACACCTTC. Translating it yields CASSQSKGRRIYGYTF. This sequence joins TRBV23-1 and TRBJ1-2; D perhaps matches TRBD1 (5 bases). TRBV23-1 counts as an open reading frame of uncertain function. The CDR3 covers 16 residues. V was cut by 0 bases and J by 4 bases, with 15 bases left in between.

The V and J genes are TRBV7-9 and TRBJ2-1, with D possibly being TRBD1 (5 bases). The CDR3 sequence is 17 residues long. The V gene's germline CDR1 is SEHNR and CDR2 FQNEAQ (reference sequence). V was cut by 1 base and J by 0 bases, with 13 bases left in between. The CDR3 DNA follows: TGTGCCAGCAGCTTAGGCAACAGGCTAAGCTCCTACAATGAGCAGTTCTTC. Translating gives CASSLGNRLSSYNEQFF.

This chain connects TRBV30 to TRBJ1-2; 8 bases are a match to TRBD1. V trimming: 3 bases; J trimming: 2 bases; junction bases outside the gene matches: 5. Germline loops: CDR1 GTSNPN, CDR2 SVGIG (reference sequence). This CDR3 contains 14 residues. The CDR3: CAWRGTGQNYGYTF. The DNA of the CDR3 is TGTGCCTGGAGGGGGACAGGCCAGAACTATGGCTACACCTTC. The full variable domain, in which reference TRBV30 and TRBJ1-2 provide the parts outside the CDR3, is SQTIHQWPATLVQPVGSPLSLECTVEGTSNPNLYWYRQAAGRGLQLLFYSVGIGQISSEVPQNLSASRPQDRQFILSSKKLLLSDSGFYLCAWRGTGQNYGYTFGSGTRLTVV.

This sequence joins TRBV9 and TRBJ2-3, with 11 bases aligning to TRBD2. The CDR3 covers 20 residues. Losses at the gene ends were 3 bases for V and 2 bases for J; bases not matched to a gene: 17. Germline assignment: CDR1 SGDLS and CDR2 YYNGEE. For the CDR3, the DNA is TGTGCCAGCAGCGGCCGTGGGGCCCCTAGCGGGAGGAGCTACACAGATACGCAGTATTTT. Residues: CASSGRGAPSGRSYTDTQYF.

This chain connects TRBV18 to TRBJ2-7; D not resolved. This CDR3 comprises 19 residues. V lost 2 bases to trimming and J lost 2 bases, with 25 bases between them. CDR1 is KGHSH, CDR2 LQKENI, per germline. DNA of the CDR3: TGTGCCAGCTCACCAAGTTCGGGCAGTATTAACCCCATAGCCTACGAGCAGTACTTC. Its protein is CASSPSSGSINPIAYEQYF.

V gene TRBV6-1 combines with J gene TRBJ1-4, with D unresolved. The V end lost 0 bases, the J end lost 7 bases, and 6 bases lay between the germline ends. Germline loops: CDR1 MNHNS, CDR2 SASEGT. CDR3 length equals 13 residues. The CDR3 protein is CASSEAHSEKLFF. The CDR3 DNA reads TGTGCCAGCAGTGAAGCGCATAGTGAAAAACTGTTTTTT.

The chain couples TRBV28 to TRBJ2-7; 12 positions agree with TRBD2. The CDR3 contains 15 residues. The junction had 1 base not matched to a gene; V was cut back by 4 bases and J by 0 bases. Per the germline V gene, CDR1 is MDHEN and CDR2 is SYDVKM. Written as DNA, the CDR3 is TGTGCCAGCAGTTGGACTAGCGGGGTCTCCTACGAGCAGTACTTC. Its translation: CASSWTSGVSYEQYF.

J is TRBJ1-4 and V is TRBV5-4; D gene ambiguous. Trimming cost V 4 bases and J 8 bases, with 15 bases left between them. There are 14 residues in the CDR3. Germline lookup yields CDR1 SGHNT and CDR2 YYREEE (reference sequence). The CDR3 DNA sequence: TGTGCCAGCAGCCAAGCCACAGTGGAAGAAAAACTGTTTTTT. It encodes CASSQATVEEKLFF.

The chain recombines TRBV29-1 with TRBJ1-4; D is unresolved. This CDR3 has 15 amino acids. V dropped 7 bases and J dropped 4 bases, with 19 bases sitting between them. CDR1 and CDR2 (germline): SQVTM, ANQGSEA. The CDR3 DNA is TGCAGCGCCCTCCCCCTTGGACCGAATAATGAAAAACTGTTTTTT. This encodes CSALPLGPNNEKLFF.

The chain links TRBV5-1 to TRBJ2-3; a possible D gene is TRBD2 (6 bases). The CDR3 spans 15 residues. Germline CDR1 SGHRS, CDR2 YFSETQ. Trimming stripped 0 bases from V and 5 bases from J, with 13 bases between. The CDR3 loop is CASSLEGGGIDTQYF. CDR3 DNA sequence: TGCGCCAGCAGCTTGGAGGGAGGCGGGATAGATACGCAGTATTTT.

The gene calls are TRBV9 and TRBJ2-7; no firm D call. This CDR3 has 14 residues. Germline assignment: CDR1 SGDLS and CDR2 YYNGEE. Trimming removed 0 bases at V and 2 bases at J, with 9 bases between. In DNA, the CDR3 is TGTGCCAGCAGCGTAGCGGGCTCCACCTACGAGCAGTACTTC. It is translated as CASSVAGSTYEQYF.

The rearrangement uses TRBV2 and TRBJ1-4, with 7 positions matching TRBD1. J was trimmed by 7 bases and V by 4 bases; bases with no gene match: 9. The length of the CDR3 is 15 residues. Germline CDR1 reads SNHLY; CDR2 reads FYNNEI. The CDR3 loop reads CASSASQGLGEKLFF. The CDR3 DNA is TGTGCCAGCAGTGCGTCACAGGGGCTCGGTGAAAAACTGTTTTTT.